The 17 T cell receptor beta chains in this list originate from one sample, sequenced in a study of identical twins. TCRdb fed the 5' RACE reads into MiXCR, producing one record per CDR3 protein. The sample shows 420,000 or so distinct CDR3 sequences, roughly 18% of them seen only once. Material: naive T cells sorted from blood. The receptors were gathered from a man aged 50-59 years in good health.

The chain recombines TRBV9 with TRBJ1-3; D unresolved. Trimming removed 0 bases at V and 0 bases at J, with 7 bases between. The CDR3 spans 15 residues. Per germline, CDR1 SGDLS and CDR2 YYNGEE. The CDR3 coding sequence is TGTGCCAGCAGCGTAGATCCCCTCTCTGGAAACACCATATATTTT. Protein product: CASSVDPLSGNTIYF.

In its sample, this clonotype was seen a few times. The genes are TRBV6-2 or TRBV6-3 and TRBJ2-3, with 9 bases identical to TRBD2. Germline V CDR1 and CDR2: MNHEY, SVGEGT. This CDR3 contains 16 residues. After removal of 0 bases from V and 5 bases from J, the junction contained 6 bases not matched to a gene. DNA for the CDR3: TGTGCCAGCAGTTACTCGCGGGAGGGCCATAGAGATACGCAGTATTTT. Its protein is CASSYSREGHRDTQYF.

In its sample, this clonotype was seen a few times. The rearrangement links TRBV30 to TRBJ1-1, with D uncertain. The CDR3 is made up of 13 amino acids. Trimming cost V 0 bases and J 3 bases, with 8 bases left between them. Per the germline V gene, CDR1 is GTSNPN and CDR2 is SVGIG (reference sequence). Here the CDR3 reads CAWSVSWDTEAFF. The CDR3 region has the DNA TGTGCCTGGAGTGTATCGTGGGACACTGAAGCTTTCTTT.

This clonotype was counted only a few times. The chain combines TRBV4-1 with TRBJ1-1, with a tentative D call TRBD1 (5 bases). The germline V gene has CDR1 MGHRA and CDR2 YSYEKL. This CDR3 is built from 13 residues. Trimming left V 3 bases short and J 5 bases short, with 10 bases between. Here the CDR3 reads CASSHAGITEAFF. The CDR3 bases are TGCGCCAGCAGCCACGCAGGGATTACTGAAGCTTTCTTT.

In this sample, this clonotype turned up a few times. The chain couples TRBV28 to TRBJ1-6, with D unclear. The CDR3 sequence is 14 residues long. Germline CDR1 and CDR2: MDHEN and SYDVKM. With 7 bases removed from V and 10 bases from J, the gap between germline ends came to 17 bases. CDR3 in amino acids: CASKPALFGSPLHF. As DNA, the CDR3 is TGTGCCAGCAAACCGGCCCTATTTGGGTCACCCCTCCACTTT.

This clonotype was found many times. The CDR3: CSFRGQANTGELFF. The CDR3 coding sequence is TGCAGCTTTCGGGGACAGGCAAACACCGGGGAGCTGTTTTTT. V gene TRBV29-1 combines with J gene TRBJ2-2, with TRBD1 matching over 8 bases. CDR1 and CDR2 from the germline V gene are SQVTM and ANQGSEA. Losses at the gene ends were 8 bases for V and 2 bases for J; bases not matched to a gene: 7. The CDR3 consists of 14 residues.

The rearrangement uses TRBV3-1 and TRBJ1-2; 9 nucleotides agree with TRBD1. The J segment lost 3 bases and the V segment lost 4 bases, leaving 6 bases of the junction unmatched. This CDR3 is built from 15 residues. CDR1 LGHDT and CDR2 YNNKEL come from the germline V gene (reference sequence). CDR3 coding DNA: TGTGCCAGCAGCCCAACCCGGACAGGGGACTATGGCTACACCTTC. It codes for CASSPTRTGDYGYTF.

The chain couples TRBV12-3 or TRBV12-4 to TRBJ1-5, with no clear D. V gave up 6 bases and J gave up 2 bases, with 8 bases separating them. The CDR3 extends over 13 amino acids. The CDR3 DNA sequence: TGTGCCAGCAGACACAGTGGCAATCAGCCCCAGCATTTT. Translated: CASRHSGNQPQHF.

The chain links TRBV7-9 to TRBJ2-7; the D gene could be TRBD1 or TRBD2 (5 bases each). V lost 3 bases and J lost 2, with 14 bases in between. This CDR3 spans 15 amino acids. Germline CDR1 and CDR2: SEHNR and FQNEAQ (reference sequence). CDR3 region: CASSFTGDEAYEQYF. The CDR3 DNA reads as TGTGCCAGCAGCTTCACTGGGGACGAAGCCTACGAGCAGTACTTC.

This clonotype showed up many times. The gene calls are TRBV12-3 or TRBV12-4 and TRBJ2-2, with D perhaps matching TRBD2 (5 bases). V was trimmed by 4 bases and J by 1 base, leaving 16 bases between them. This CDR3 is 17 amino acids long. CDR3 sequence: CASSWPQIGENTGELFF. The DNA of the CDR3 is TGTGCCAGCAGTTGGCCCCAGATCGGGGAGAACACCGGGGAGCTGTTTTTT.

The rearrangement links TRBV7-2 to TRBJ2-5, with 7 bases identical to TRBD2. Per the germline V gene, CDR1 is SGHTA and CDR2 is FQGNSA. The CDR3 covers 16 residues. The junction had 14 bases not matched to a gene; V was cut back by 5 bases and J by 5 bases. This CDR3 reads CASSPTSVRLGETQYF. CDR3 DNA sequence: TGTGCCAGCAGCCCCACTAGCGTGAGACTTGGGGAGACCCAGTACTTC.

This clonotype was counted at least ten times. The gene calls are TRBV20-1 and TRBJ1-1; the match to TRBD1 covers 7 bases. The trim removed 1 base at V and 1 base at J, leaving 6 bases unmatched. The CDR3 sequence is 15 residues long. The germline gives CDR1 DFQATT, CDR2 SNEGSKA (reference sequence). The CDR3 bases are TGCAGTGCTAGAGCGACAGGGACGGCGAACACTGAAGCTTTCTTT. It codes for CSARATGTANTEAFF.

Ten or more counts support this clonotype. The rearrangement links TRBV11-3 to TRBJ2-3, with D possibly being TRBD1 or TRBD2 (6 bases each). V dropped 5 bases and J dropped 2 bases, with 11 bases sitting between them. Germline values: CDR1 SGHNT, CDR2 YENEEA. The CDR3 is made up of 14 amino acids. The CDR3 protein is CASSLRGPTDTQYF. CDR3 DNA sequence: TGTGCCAGCAGCCTTCGGGGGCCCACAGATACGCAGTATTTT.

The chain has TRBV20-1 and TRBJ1-5, with 7 bases matching TRBD1. V was clipped by 6 bases and J by 4 bases; unmatched bases: 9. CDR3 length: 14 residues. CDR1 DFQATT and CDR2 SNEGSKA come from the germline V gene (reference sequence). The CDR3 spells CSARWPGGNQPQHF. CDR3 coding DNA: TGCAGTGCGAGGTGGCCAGGGGGTAATCAGCCCCAGCATTTT.

This chain links TRBV5-1 with TRBJ2-2; 13 bases match TRBD2. J was trimmed by 5 bases and V by 3 bases; bases with no gene match: 10. CDR3 size: 18 residues. Germline assignment: CDR1 SGHRS and CDR2 YFSETQ. The CDR3 nucleotides read TGCGCCAGCAGCTCAAGGACAGGACTAGCGGGAGTTACCGGGGAGCTGTTTTTT. This encodes CASSSRTGLAGVTGELFF. Together with reference TRBV5-1 and TRBJ2-2, the CDR3 gives the full variable domain: KAGVTQTPRYLIKTRGQQVTLSCSPISGHRSVSWYQQTPGQGLQFLFEYFSETQRNKGNFPGRFSGRQFSNSRSEMNVSTLELGDSALYLCASSSRTGLAGVTGELFFGEGSRLTVL.

The gene calls are TRBV3-1 and TRBJ1-2; D call uncertain. V was trimmed by 1 base and J by 0 bases, leaving 6 bases between them. The germline V gene has CDR1 LGHDT and CDR2 YNNKEL (reference sequence). The CDR3 length is 14 residues. This CDR3 reads CASSQGETNYGYTF. DNA of the CDR3: TGTGCCAGCAGCCAAGGTGAAACTAACTATGGCTACACCTTC.

This clonotype has more than one count but fewer than ten. The V gene is TRBV7-8, the J gene TRBJ1-2; 11 bases are shared with TRBD1. The CDR3 length is 17 residues. Unmatched junction bases numbered 10, after V lost 5 bases and J lost 2 bases. Germline-derived CDR1 and CDR2 are SGHVS and FQNEAQ. CDR3 DNA sequence: TGTGCCAGCAGCCGCCGGACAGGGGGCGATTCCAACTATGGCTACACCTTC. It translates to CASSRRTGGDSNYGYTF.